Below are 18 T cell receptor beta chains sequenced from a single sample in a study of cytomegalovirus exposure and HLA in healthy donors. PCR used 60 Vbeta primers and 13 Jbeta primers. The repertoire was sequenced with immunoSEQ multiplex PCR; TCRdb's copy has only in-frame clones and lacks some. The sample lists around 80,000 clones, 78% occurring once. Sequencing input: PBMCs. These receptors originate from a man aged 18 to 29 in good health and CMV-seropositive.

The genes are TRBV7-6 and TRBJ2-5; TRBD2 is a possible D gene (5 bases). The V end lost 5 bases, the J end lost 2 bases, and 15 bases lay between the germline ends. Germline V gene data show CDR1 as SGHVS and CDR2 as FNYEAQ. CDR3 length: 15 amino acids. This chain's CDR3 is CASSDAPGSQETQYF. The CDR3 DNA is TGTGCCAGCAGCGACGCACCGGGAAGTCAAGAGACCCAGTACTTC.

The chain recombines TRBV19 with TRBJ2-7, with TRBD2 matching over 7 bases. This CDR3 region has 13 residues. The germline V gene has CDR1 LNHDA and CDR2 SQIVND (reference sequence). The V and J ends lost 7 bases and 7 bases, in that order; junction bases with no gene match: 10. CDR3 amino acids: CASTPEWGGEQYF. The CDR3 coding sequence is TGTGCCAGTACCCCAGAGTGGGGGGGAGAGCAGTACTTC.

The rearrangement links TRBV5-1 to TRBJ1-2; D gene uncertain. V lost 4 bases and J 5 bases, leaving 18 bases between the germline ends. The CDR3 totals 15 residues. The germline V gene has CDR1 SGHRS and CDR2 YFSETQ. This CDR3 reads CASSDTYGREYGYTF. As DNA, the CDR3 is TGCGCCAGCAGCGACACCTACGGACGGGAATATGGCTACACCTTC.

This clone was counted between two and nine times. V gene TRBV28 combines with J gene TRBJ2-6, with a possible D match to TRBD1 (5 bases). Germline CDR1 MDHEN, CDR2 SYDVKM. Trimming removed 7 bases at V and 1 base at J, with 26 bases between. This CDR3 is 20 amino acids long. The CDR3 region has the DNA TGTGCCAGCAAACTCCGACCAGGGAAGGCGAAGATTTCTGGGGCCAACGTCCTGACTTTC. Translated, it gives CASKLRPGKAKISGANVLTF.

CDR3 sequence (DNA): TGTGCCAGCATTATGAACACTGAAGCTTTCTTT. This encodes CASIMNTEAFF. The chain has TRBV13 and TRBJ1-1; the D is unclear. Germline assignment: CDR1 PRHDT and CDR2 FYEKMQ (reference sequence). The CDR3 runs to 11 residues. V lost 7 bases and J 0 bases, leaving 3 bases between the germline ends.

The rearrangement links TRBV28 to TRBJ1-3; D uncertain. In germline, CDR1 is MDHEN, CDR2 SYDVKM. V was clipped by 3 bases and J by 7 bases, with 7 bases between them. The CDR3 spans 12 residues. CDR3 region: CASSLLDNTIYF. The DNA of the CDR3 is TGTGCCAGCAGTTTGTTAGATAACACCATATATTTT.

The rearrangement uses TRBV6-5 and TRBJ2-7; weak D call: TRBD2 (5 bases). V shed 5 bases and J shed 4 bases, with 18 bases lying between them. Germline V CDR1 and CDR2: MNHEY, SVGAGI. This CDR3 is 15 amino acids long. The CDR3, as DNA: TGTGCCAGCAGTAAGCCACTAGGACGGATTTACGAGCAGTACTTC. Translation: CASSKPLGRIYEQYF.

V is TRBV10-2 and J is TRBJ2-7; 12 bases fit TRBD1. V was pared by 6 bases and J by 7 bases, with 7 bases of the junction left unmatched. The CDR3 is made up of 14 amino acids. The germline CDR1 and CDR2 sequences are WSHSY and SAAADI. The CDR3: CASRGTGGAGEQYF. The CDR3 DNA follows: TGCGCCAGCAGGGGGACAGGGGGCGCGGGGGAGCAGTACTTC.

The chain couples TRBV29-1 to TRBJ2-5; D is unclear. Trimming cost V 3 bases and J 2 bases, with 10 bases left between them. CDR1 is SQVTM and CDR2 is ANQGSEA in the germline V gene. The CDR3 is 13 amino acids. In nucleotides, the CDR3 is TGCAGCGTTGACCCTCACATTCAAGAGACCCAGTACTTC. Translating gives CSVDPHIQETQYF. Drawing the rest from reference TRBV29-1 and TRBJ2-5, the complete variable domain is SAVISQKPSRDICQRGTSLTIQCQVDSQVTMMFWYRQQPGQSLTLIATANQGSEATYESGFVIDKFPISRPNLTFSTLTVSNMSPEDSSIYLCSVDPHIQETQYFGPGTRLLVL.

This chain's CDR3 is CASTSLMNTEAFF. The CDR3 DNA is TGTGCCAGCACCTCACTGATGAACACTGAAGCTTTCTTT. The chain recombines TRBV27 with TRBJ1-1; D gene uncertain. V gave up 7 bases and J gave up 0 bases, with 9 bases separating them. Looked up from germline, CDR1 is MNHEY and CDR2 is SMNVEV (reference sequence). This CDR3 region has 13 residues.

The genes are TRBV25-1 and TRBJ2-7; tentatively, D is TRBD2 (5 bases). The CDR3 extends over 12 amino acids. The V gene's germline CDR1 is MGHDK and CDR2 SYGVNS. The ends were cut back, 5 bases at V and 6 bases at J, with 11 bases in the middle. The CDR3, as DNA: TGTGCCAGCAGTCGGACGGGGTTCGAGCAGTACTTC. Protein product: CASSRTGFEQYF.

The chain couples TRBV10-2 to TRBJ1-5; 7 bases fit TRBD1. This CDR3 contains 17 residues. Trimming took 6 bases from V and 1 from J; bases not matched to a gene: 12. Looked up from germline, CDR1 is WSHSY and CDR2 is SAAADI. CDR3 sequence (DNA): TGCGCCAGCAGAAGGACCGGGACAGCCGCGAGCAATCAGCCCCAGCATTTT. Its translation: CASRRTGTAASNQPQHF.

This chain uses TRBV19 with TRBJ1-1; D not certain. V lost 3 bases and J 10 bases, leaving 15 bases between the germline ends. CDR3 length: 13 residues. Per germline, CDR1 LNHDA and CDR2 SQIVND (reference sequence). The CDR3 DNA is TGTGCCAGTAGTATGGGAGGTGTCAGCCCAGCTTTCTTT. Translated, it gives CASSMGGVSPAFF.

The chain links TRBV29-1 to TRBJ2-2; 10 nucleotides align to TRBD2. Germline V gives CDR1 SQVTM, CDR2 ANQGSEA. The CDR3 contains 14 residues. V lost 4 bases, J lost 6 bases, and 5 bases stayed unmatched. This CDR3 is CSVGLAGPAGELFF. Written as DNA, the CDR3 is TGCAGCGTTGGACTAGCGGGTCCCGCCGGGGAGCTGTTTTTT.

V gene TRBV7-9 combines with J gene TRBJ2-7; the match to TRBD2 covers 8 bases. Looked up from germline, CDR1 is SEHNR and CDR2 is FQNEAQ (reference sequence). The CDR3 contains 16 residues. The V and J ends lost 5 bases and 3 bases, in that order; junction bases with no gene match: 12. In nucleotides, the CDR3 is TGTGCCAGCAGCCCCCCCACCGGGAGGGCCGTCTACGAGCAGTACTTC. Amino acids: CASSPPTGRAVYEQYF.

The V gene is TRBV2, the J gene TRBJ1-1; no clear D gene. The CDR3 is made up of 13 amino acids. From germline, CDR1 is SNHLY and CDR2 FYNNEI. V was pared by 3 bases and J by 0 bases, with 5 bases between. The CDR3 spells CASSEEVNTEAFF. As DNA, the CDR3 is TGTGCCAGCAGTGAGGAGGTGAACACTGAAGCTTTCTTT.

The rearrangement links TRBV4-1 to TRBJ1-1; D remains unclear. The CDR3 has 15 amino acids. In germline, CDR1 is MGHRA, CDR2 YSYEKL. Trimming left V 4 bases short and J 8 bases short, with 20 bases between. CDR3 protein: CASSPGVWSKNEAFF. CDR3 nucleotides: TGCGCCAGCAGCCCCGGTGTTTGGTCGAAAAACGAAGCTTTCTTT.

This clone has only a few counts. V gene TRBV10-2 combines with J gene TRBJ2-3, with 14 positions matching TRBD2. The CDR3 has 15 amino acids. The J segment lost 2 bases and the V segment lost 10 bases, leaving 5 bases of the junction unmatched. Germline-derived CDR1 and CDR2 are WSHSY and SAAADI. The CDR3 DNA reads TGCGCCACCAGACTAGCGGGAGGGTCCACAGATACGCAGTATTTT. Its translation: CATRLAGGSTDTQYF.